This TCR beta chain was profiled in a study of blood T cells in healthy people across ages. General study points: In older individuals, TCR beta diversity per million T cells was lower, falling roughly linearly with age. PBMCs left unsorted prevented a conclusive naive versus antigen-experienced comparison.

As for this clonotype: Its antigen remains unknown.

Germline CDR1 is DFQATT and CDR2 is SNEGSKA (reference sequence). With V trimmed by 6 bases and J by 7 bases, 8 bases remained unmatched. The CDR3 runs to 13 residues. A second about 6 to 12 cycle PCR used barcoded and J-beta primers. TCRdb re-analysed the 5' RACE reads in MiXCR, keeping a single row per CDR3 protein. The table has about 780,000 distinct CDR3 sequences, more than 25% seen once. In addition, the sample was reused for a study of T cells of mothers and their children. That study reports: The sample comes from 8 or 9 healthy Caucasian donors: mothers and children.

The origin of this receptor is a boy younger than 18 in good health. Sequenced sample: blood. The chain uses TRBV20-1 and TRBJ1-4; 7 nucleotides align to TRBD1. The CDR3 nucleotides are TGCAGTGCCCCGGCGACAGGGAGTGAAAAACTGTTTTTT. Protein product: CSAPATGSEKLFF.